Presented here are 26 T cell receptor beta chains from one specimen sequenced in a study of beta chain features in type 1 diabetes. cDNA synthesis used the whole RNA isolate, giving expressed TCRB sequences. Method: immunoSEQ multiplex PCR; TCRdb's copy keeps in-frame clones and lacks some. The sample contains 350,000 to 400,000 clones, about 15% of which appear only once. Sequences were obtained from naive CD4+ T cells from blood. The receptors here all came from a woman aged 18-29 years in good health.

This clone turned up a few times. The chain carries TRBV6-5 and TRBJ2-5; D unclear. The ends were cut back, 1 base at V and 1 base at J, with 7 bases in the middle. Germline V gives CDR1 MNHEY, CDR2 SVGAGI. CDR3 length equals 14 residues. The CDR3 DNA sequence: TGTGCCAGCAGTTACTTGAACATCCAAGAGACCCAGTACTTC. Protein sequence: CASSYLNIQETQYF.

This clone came up a few times. J is TRBJ1-1 and V is TRBV7-6; 9 nucleotides align to TRBD1. Trimming cost V 5 bases and J 6 bases; bases outside gene matches: 4. Germline CDR1 and CDR2: SGHVS and FNYEAQ. CDR3 length equals 13 residues. As DNA, the CDR3 is TGTGCCAGCAGCCGAAGACAGGGGGCTGAAGCTTTCTTT. This codes for CASSRRQGAEAFF. The complete variable domain, with remaining parts taken from reference TRBV7-6 and TRBJ1-1, reads GAGVSQSPRYKVTKRGQDVALRCDPISGHVSLYWYRQALGQGPEFLTYFNYEAQQDKSGLPNDRFSAERPEGSISTLTIQRTEQRDSAMYRCASSRRQGAEAFFGQGTRLTVV.

This clone has a handful of counts. V is TRBV4-2 and J is TRBJ2-7, with 7 bases fitting TRBD2. The trim removed 1 base at V and 5 bases at J, leaving 5 bases unmatched. CDR1 LGHNA and CDR2 YNFKEQ come from the germline V gene. The CDR3 has 14 residues. The CDR3 loop reads CASSQARGVDEQYF. The DNA of the CDR3 is TGTGCCAGCAGCCAAGCCCGGGGGGTCGACGAGCAGTACTTC.

This clone was found a few times. The chain has TRBV29-1 and TRBJ2-7; weak D call: TRBD1 (6 bases). The CDR3 contains 14 residues. The germline CDR1 and CDR2 sequences are SQVTM and ANQGSEA. V lost 7 bases and J 0 bases, leaving 16 bases between the germline ends. The CDR3 reads CSAKRAGDSYEQYF. The CDR3 nucleotides read TGCAGCGCCAAGAGGGCAGGGGACTCCTACGAGCAGTACTTC.

This sequence joins TRBV5-1 and TRBJ2-2; 9 nucleotides align to TRBD1. The CDR3 is 14 amino acids. Per germline, CDR1 SGHRS and CDR2 YFSETQ. Losses at the gene ends were 6 bases for V and 5 bases for J; bases not matched to a gene: 5. The CDR3 loop is CASNRQGGTGELFF. The DNA for the CDR3 is TGCGCCAGCAACAGACAGGGGGGGACCGGGGAGCTGTTTTTT. Using reference TRBV5-1 and TRBJ2-2 for the parts outside the CDR3, the full variable domain is KAGVTQTPRYLIKTRGQQVTLSCSPISGHRSVSWYQQTPGQGLQFLFEYFSETQRNKGNFPGRFSGRQFSNSRSEMNVSTLELGDSALYLCASNRQGGTGELFFGEGSRLTVL.

This clone has just a few counts. CDR3 amino acids: CAWSVLDRNTEAFF. The CDR3 nucleotides read TGTGCCTGGAGTGTACTGGACAGGAACACTGAAGCTTTCTTT. The chain has TRBV30 and TRBJ1-1, with a weak D call TRBD1 (6 bases). V was clipped by 0 bases and J by 1 base, with 9 bases between them. There are 14 residues in the CDR3. CDR1 and CDR2 (germline): GTSNPN, SVGIG (reference sequence).

This clone appeared a few times. The chain employs TRBV29-1 and TRBJ1-2, with D unresolved. V lost 8 bases and J 4 bases, leaving 20 bases between the germline ends. The CDR3 loop spans 14 amino acids. The germline gives CDR1 SQVTM, CDR2 ANQGSEA. CDR3 sequence reads: CSTEATRLVYGYTF. For the CDR3, the DNA is TGCAGCACCGAAGCCACGCGTCTCGTCTATGGCTACACCTTC.

The J gene is TRBJ2-7, the V gene TRBV28; tentative D call: TRBD1 (6 bases). This CDR3 spans 14 amino acids. CDR1 and CDR2 from the germline V gene are MDHEN and SYDVKM. V shed 7 bases and J shed 1 base, with 14 bases lying between them. This CDR3 reads CASTPGHLSYEQYF. In nucleotides, the CDR3 is TGTGCCAGCACCCCGGGACATCTTTCCTACGAGCAGTACTTC. Complete variable domain (other parts from reference TRBV28 and TRBJ2-7): DVKVTQSSRYLVKRTGEKVFLECVQDMDHENMFWYRQDPGLGLRLIYFSYDVKMKEKGDIPEGYSVSREKKERFSLILESASTNQTSMYLCASTPGHLSYEQYFGPGTRLTVT.

This clone was seen more than once but under ten times. The V and J genes are TRBV10-3 and TRBJ2-3; 7 nucleotides match TRBD2. The length of the CDR3 is 11 residues. After removal of 10 bases from V and 4 bases from J, the junction contained 2 bases not matched to a gene. Germline lookup yields CDR1 ENHRY and CDR2 SYGVKD. CDR3 bases: TGTGCCACGGGACTACCAGATACGCAGTATTTT. Amino acids: CATGLPDTQYF.

This clone has just a few counts. The chain links TRBV7-9 to TRBJ2-1, with TRBD2 matching 10 bases. Germline assignment: CDR1 SEHNR and CDR2 FQNEAQ (reference sequence). Trimming removed 1 base from V and 8 bases from J; junction bases left unmatched: 5. The CDR3 sequence is 15 residues long. The CDR3 here is CASSLGTSGPDEQFF. CDR3 nucleotides: TGTGCCAGCAGCTTAGGGACTAGCGGACCCGATGAGCAGTTCTTC.

This chain links TRBV28 with TRBJ2-1, with TRBD2 identical over 8 bases. Germline V CDR1 and CDR2: MDHEN, SYDVKM. The ends lost 4 bases at V and 3 bases at J; junction bases unmatched: 5. The CDR3 is made up of 15 amino acids. CDR3 sequence reads: CASSYSGKVYNEQFF. In DNA, the CDR3 is TGTGCCAGCAGTTATAGCGGGAAGGTCTACAATGAGCAGTTCTTC.

This clone was picked up a small number of times. The J gene is TRBJ2-7, the V gene TRBV28; D unresolved. The V gene's germline CDR1 is MDHEN and CDR2 SYDVKM. V dropped 5 bases and J dropped 9 bases, with 23 bases sitting between them. This CDR3 has 15 residues. CDR3 bases: TGTGCCAGCAGTCCCCCCTTGGGTAGCAGCCGAGGGCAGTACTTC. Translated, it gives CASSPPLGSSRGQYF.

V usage is TRBV10-3 and J usage is TRBJ2-1, with TRBD2 matching over 7 bases. Trimming at V came to 4 bases and at J to 5 bases, leaving 8 bases not matched to a gene. The germline gives CDR1 ENHRY, CDR2 SYGVKD. The CDR3 runs to 15 residues. CDR3 DNA: TGTGCCATCAGTGTGAGCGGGGTAGGAGACAATGAGCAGTTCTTC. It codes for CAISVSGVGDNEQFF.

The chain combines TRBV28 with TRBJ2-7; 14 bases map to TRBD2. The length of the CDR3 is 15 residues. In germline, CDR1 is MDHEN, CDR2 SYDVKM. With V trimmed by 5 bases and J by 7 bases, 7 bases remained unmatched. The CDR3 loop is CASSIGTSGSNEQYF. The CDR3 coding sequence is TGTGCCAGCAGTATCGGGACTAGCGGGAGTAATGAGCAGTACTTC. The whole variable domain, remainder taken from reference TRBV28 and TRBJ2-7, is DVKVTQSSRYLVKRTGEKVFLECVQDMDHENMFWYRQDPGLGLRLIYFSYDVKMKEKGDIPEGYSVSREKKERFSLILESASTNQTSMYLCASSIGTSGSNEQYFGPGTRLTVT.

V and J are TRBV5-1 and TRBJ1-2; tentatively, D is TRBD1 (5 bases). This CDR3 has 15 residues. CDR1 is SGHRS, CDR2 YFSETQ, per germline. Trimming took off 4 bases at V and 0 bases at J, with 13 bases between the two ends. The CDR3 region has the DNA TGCGCCAGCAGCGGCGGGACGAGAGCTAACTATGGCTACACCTTC. It encodes CASSGGTRANYGYTF.

The sample holds a few counts of this clone. V usage is TRBV27 and J usage is TRBJ2-6, with 8 bases matching TRBD1. CDR3 length: 17 residues. V lost 2 bases and J lost 2; bases outside the gene matches: 5. Germline loops: CDR1 MNHEY, CDR2 SMNVEV (reference sequence). The CDR3 region has the DNA TGTGCCAGCAGTTTAAATCAGGGGGCGGCTGGGGCCAACGTCCTGACTTTC. It translates to CASSLNQGAAGANVLTF.

This clone was observed a handful of times. The chain employs TRBV28 and TRBJ1-2; D is perhaps TRBD1 (6 bases). Germline CDR1 is MDHEN and CDR2 is SYDVKM. The CDR3 is 16 amino acids. Trimming took 6 bases from V and 7 from J, leaving 24 bases between them. This CDR3 is CASSSPPLQGSSGYTF. CDR3 nucleotide sequence: TGTGCCAGCAGCTCCCCCCCCTTACAGGGCTCTTCTGGCTACACCTTC.

The rearrangement joins TRBV15 to TRBJ1-4, with a tentative D call TRBD1 (5 bases). Germline V gene lookup returns CDR1 LNHNV and CDR2 YYDKDF (reference sequence). This CDR3 is 16 amino acids long. V lost 0 bases, J lost 3 bases, and 11 bases lay in between. In DNA, the CDR3 is TGTGCCACCAGCAGAGATCCTACAGGTTCTAATGAAAAACTGTTTTTT. Protein product: CATSRDPTGSNEKLFF.

This clone was found a few times. The chain joins TRBV29-1 to TRBJ1-1; D is unclear. V lost 6 bases to trimming and J lost 5 bases, with 10 bases between them. CDR1 is SQVTM and CDR2 is ANQGSEA in the germline V gene. This CDR3 contains 11 residues. CDR3 amino acids: CSVGRRTEAFF. The CDR3 DNA follows: TGCAGCGTAGGACGGAGGACTGAAGCTTTCTTT.

CDR3 region: CASSAPSGQGDTQYF. The DNA of the CDR3 is TGTGCCAGCAGTGCTCCTAGCGGGCAGGGAGATACGCAGTATTTT. The chain joins TRBV9 to TRBJ2-3; 8 bases match TRBD2. The junction had 10 bases not matched to a gene; V was cut back by 5 bases and J by 5 bases. Germline V gene data show CDR1 as SGDLS and CDR2 as YYNGEE. This CDR3 region has 15 residues.

This clone was counted a few times. Within the sample, other DNA sequences also encode this same CDR3. The rearrangement joins TRBV28 to TRBJ2-2; D uncertain. With 4 bases removed from V and 5 bases from J, the gap between germline ends came to 8 bases. This CDR3 is built from 13 residues. Germline V gene sequence: CDR1 MDHEN, CDR2 SYDVKM. The CDR3, as DNA: TGTGCCAGCAGTTCGACAAATACCGGGGAGCTGTTTTTT. It codes for CASSSTNTGELFF. Complete variable domain (other parts from reference TRBV28 and TRBJ2-2): DVKVTQSSRYLVKRTGEKVFLECVQDMDHENMFWYRQDPGLGLRLIYFSYDVKMKEKGDIPEGYSVSREKKERFSLILESASTNQTSMYLCASSSTNTGELFFGEGSRLTVL.

This clone was detected only a few times. The chain combines TRBV29-1 with TRBJ2-7; weak D call: TRBD2 (5 bases). Germline CDR1 SQVTM, CDR2 ANQGSEA. The CDR3 extends over 14 amino acids. Trimming cost V 6 bases and J 0 bases, with 15 bases left between them. Written as DNA, the CDR3 is TGCAGCGTAGCAGGACTTAAGAGCTCCTACGAGCAGTACTTC. Translation gives CSVAGLKSSYEQYF.

V usage is TRBV9 and J usage is TRBJ1-1, with 7 bases that match TRBD1. V trimming: 3 bases; J trimming: 4 bases; junction bases outside the gene matches: 15. Germline V gene lookup returns CDR1 SGDLS and CDR2 YYNGEE. This CDR3 contains 17 residues. The CDR3 is CASSAIPIGGWSTEAFF. The CDR3 bases are TGTGCCAGCAGCGCAATCCCGATAGGGGGCTGGAGCACTGAAGCTTTCTTT.

This chain connects TRBV7-9 to TRBJ2-1; no definite D call. The CDR3 loop spans 14 amino acids. V was shortened by 2 bases and J by 3 bases, with 8 bases between the two germline ends. Looked up from germline, CDR1 is SEHNR and CDR2 is FQNEAQ (reference sequence). The CDR3 reads CASSLQVIYNEQFF. CDR3 nucleotide sequence: TGTGCCAGCAGCTTACAGGTTATCTACAATGAGCAGTTCTTC.

This clone was counted a single time. This sequence joins TRBV4-3 and TRBJ2-2; weak D call: TRBD2 (6 bases). Between the trimmed V and J ends, which lost 5 bases and 0 bases, there was a span of 16 bases. The germline V gene encodes CDR1 LGHNA and CDR2 YSLEER. This CDR3 spans 17 amino acids. CDR3 sequence reads: CASSRQVGRANTGELFF. In DNA form, the CDR3 reads TGCGCCAGCAGCAGGCAGGTCGGGAGAGCGAACACCGGGGAGCTGTTTTTT.

This clone was recorded a few times. The chain has TRBV25-1 and TRBJ2-7, with a weak D call TRBD2 (6 bases). The CDR3 has 13 residues. Trimming removed 3 bases from V and 6 bases from J, with 12 bases in between. Germline loops: CDR1 MGHDK, CDR2 SYGVNS. CDR3 DNA sequence: TGTGCCAGCAGTGATGGAGGGGAGAGCGAGCAGTACTTC. Amino acid sequence: CASSDGGESEQYF.